This T cell receptor (beta chain) was sequenced during a study of shared clonotypes between healthy human individuals. In regard to this clone: Distinct nucleotide sequences in the sample also encode this CDR3.

The protocol was immunoSEQ multiplex PCR, while the TCRdb copy is restricted to in-frame clones and leaves out a portion. Seen here are approximately 1.4 million clones, approximately 98% observed once, and the top ten hold 0.4% to 0.45%. The germline CDR1 and CDR2 sequences are LNHNV and YYDKDF (reference sequence). CDR3 size: 14 residues. Trimming at V came to 5 bases and at J to 3 bases, leaving 2 bases not matched to a gene. The J gene is TRBJ1-5, the V gene TRBV15; 9 bases are a match to TRBD1. This receptor was identified in a man in his thirties or forties in good health. The sequenced sample consisted of naive CD4+ T cells sorted from blood. Subset reported: CD45RA+ positively selected. CDR3 in DNA: TGTGCCACCAGCCGGGACAGGGTCAATCAGCCCCAGCATTTT. This translates into CATSRDRVNQPQHF.